The 8 T cell receptor beta chains below were found in one sample sequenced in a study of cytomegalovirus exposure and HLA in healthy donors. It was with 60 Vbeta and 13 Jbeta primers that the PCR ran. Sequencing used immunoSEQ multiplex PCR; TCRdb keeps in-frame clones, though not all of them. Among about 100,000 clones listed, approximately 73% were seen once. Sequenced input: PBMCs. The receptors were gathered from a woman aged 45-59 years in good health and CMV-seropositive.

The rearrangement links TRBV2 to TRBJ1-1, with 9 bases that match TRBD1. Germline V CDR1 and CDR2: SNHLY, FYNNEI. V lost 6 bases, J lost 7 bases, and 9 bases stayed unmatched. This CDR3 region has 14 residues. DNA for the CDR3: TGTGCCAGCAGCTCCGGGACAGGGTTTTTTGAAGCTTTCTTT. Translation gives CASSSGTGFFEAFF. Looking up the rest from reference TRBV2 and TRBJ1-1 gives the full variable domain: EPEVTQTPSHQVTQMGQEVILRCVPISNHLYFYWYRQILGQKVEFLVSFYNNEISEKSEIFDDQFSVERPDGSNFTLKIRSTKLEDSAMYFCASSSGTGFFEAFFGQGTRLTVV.

The chain combines TRBV6-1 with TRBJ1-6; TRBD1 matches at 7 bases. The V segment lost 0 bases and the J segment 0 bases; nucleotides outside the gene matches: 5. Germline CDR1 and CDR2: MNHNS and SASEGT. The CDR3 runs to 18 residues. This chain's CDR3 is CASSEAEDRSSYNSPLHF. CDR3 sequence (DNA): TGTGCCAGCAGTGAAGCGGAGGACAGGAGCTCCTATAATTCACCCCTCCACTTT.

This rearrangement joins TRBV29-1 to TRBJ2-7; TRBD1 matches 8 bases. Germline V gene data show CDR1 as SQVTM and CDR2 as ANQGSEA. CDR3 length equals 14 residues. Germline trimming cut 5 bases from V and 2 bases from J; bases unmatched to any gene: 8. CDR3 in DNA: TGCAGCGTTATCAGGGGGCTCCAACCCTACGAGCAGTACTTC. It translates to CSVIRGLQPYEQYF.

The CDR3 loop reads CASSSGQQGWHQPQHF. The CDR3 bases are TGTGCCAGTAGTTCTGGACAGCAGGGGTGGCATCAGCCCCAGCATTTT. The V gene is TRBV19, the J gene TRBJ1-5; possible D gene TRBD1, 6 bases. Deletions cut 5 bases from V and 5 bases from J, with 19 bases between. This CDR3 has 16 residues. CDR1 and CDR2 (germline): LNHDA, SQIVND (reference sequence).

The chain employs TRBV19 and TRBJ2-3; D remains ambiguous. The CDR3 is made up of 13 amino acids. CDR1 LNHDA and CDR2 SQIVND come from the germline V gene (reference sequence). The V and J ends lost 1 base and 1 base respectively, with 3 bases between them. The CDR3 region has the DNA TGTGCCAGTAGTATAGGGCGCACAGATACGCAGTATTTT. Its protein is CASSIGRTDTQYF. Based on the CDR3 plus reference TRBV19 and TRBJ2-3, the full variable domain is DGGITQSPKYLFRKEGQNVTLSCEQNLNHDAMYWYRQDPGQGLRLIYYSQIVNDFQKGDIAEGYSVSREKKESFPLTVTSAQKNPTAFYLCASSIGRTDTQYFGPGTRLTVL.

The chain links TRBV27 to TRBJ1-1; 7 bases align to TRBD1. The junction had 11 bases not matched to a gene; V was cut back by 6 bases and J by 7 bases. The CDR3 extends over 14 amino acids. The germline V gene encodes CDR1 MNHEY and CDR2 SMNVEV (reference sequence). CDR3 region: CASRSRTGRLEAFF. CDR3 DNA: TGTGCCAGCAGATCCAGGACAGGTCGGCTTGAAGCTTTCTTT.

The gene calls are TRBV6-6 and TRBJ1-4; no reliable D call. The germline gives CDR1 MNHNY, CDR2 SVGAGI (reference sequence). The CDR3 totals 12 residues. Trimming pared 0 bases from V and 12 bases from J, leaving 8 bases between. The CDR3 bases are TGTGCCAGCAGTTACTCAGAGGCGCAACTGTTTTTT. Its translation: CASSYSEAQLFF.

This chain links TRBV19 with TRBJ1-2, with TRBD1 matching 8 bases. The germline V gene encodes CDR1 LNHDA and CDR2 SQIVND (reference sequence). The CDR3 runs 15 residues. J gave up 2 bases and V 5 bases, and 7 bases lay outside the gene matches. CDR3 nucleotide sequence: TGTGCCAGTAGTCCCCCGACAGGGGTAAACTATGGCTACACCTTC. Translation gives CASSPPTGVNYGYTF.